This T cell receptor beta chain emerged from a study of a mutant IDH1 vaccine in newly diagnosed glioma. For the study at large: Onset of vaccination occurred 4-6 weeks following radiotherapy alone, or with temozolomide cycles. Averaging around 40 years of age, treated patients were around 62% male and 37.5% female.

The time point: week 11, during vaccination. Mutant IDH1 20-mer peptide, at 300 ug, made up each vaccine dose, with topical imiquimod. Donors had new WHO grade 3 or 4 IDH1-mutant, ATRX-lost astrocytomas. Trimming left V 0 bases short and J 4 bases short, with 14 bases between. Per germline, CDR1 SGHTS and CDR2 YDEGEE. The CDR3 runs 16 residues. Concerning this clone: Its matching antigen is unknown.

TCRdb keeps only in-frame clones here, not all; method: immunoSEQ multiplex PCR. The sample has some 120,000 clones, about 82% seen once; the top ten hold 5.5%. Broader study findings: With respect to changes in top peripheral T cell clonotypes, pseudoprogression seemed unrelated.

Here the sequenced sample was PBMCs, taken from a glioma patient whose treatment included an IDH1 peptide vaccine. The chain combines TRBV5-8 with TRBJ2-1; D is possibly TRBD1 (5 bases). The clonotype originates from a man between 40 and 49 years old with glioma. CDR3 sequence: CASSLVPGHPYNEQFF. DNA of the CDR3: TGTGCCAGCAGCTTGGTACCCGGACACCCTTACAATGAGCAGTTCTTC.